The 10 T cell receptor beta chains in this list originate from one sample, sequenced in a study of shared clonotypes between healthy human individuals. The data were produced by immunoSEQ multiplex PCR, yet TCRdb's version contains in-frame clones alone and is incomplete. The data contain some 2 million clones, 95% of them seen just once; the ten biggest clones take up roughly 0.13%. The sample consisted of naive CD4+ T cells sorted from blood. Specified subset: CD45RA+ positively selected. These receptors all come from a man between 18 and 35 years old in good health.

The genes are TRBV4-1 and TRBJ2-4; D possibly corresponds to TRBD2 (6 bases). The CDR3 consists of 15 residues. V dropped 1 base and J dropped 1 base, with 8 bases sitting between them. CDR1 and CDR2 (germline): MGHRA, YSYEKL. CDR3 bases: TGCGCCAGCAGCCAAGCGGAGGGTGCCAAAAACATTCAGTACTTC. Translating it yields CASSQAEGAKNIQYF.

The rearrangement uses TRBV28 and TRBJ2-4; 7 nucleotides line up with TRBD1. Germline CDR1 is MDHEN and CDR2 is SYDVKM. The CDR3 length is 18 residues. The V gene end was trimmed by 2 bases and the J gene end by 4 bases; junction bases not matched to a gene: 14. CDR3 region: CASSLPRQGTRQKNIQYF. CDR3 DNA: TGTGCCAGCAGTTTACCCCGACAGGGAACTCGACAAAAAAACATTCAGTACTTC.

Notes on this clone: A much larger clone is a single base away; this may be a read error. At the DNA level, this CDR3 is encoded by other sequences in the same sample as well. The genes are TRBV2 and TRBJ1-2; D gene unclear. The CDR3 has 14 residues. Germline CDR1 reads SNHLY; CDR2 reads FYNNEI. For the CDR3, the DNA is TGCGCCAGCAGTGAAGCATCGAACAACGATGGCTACACCTTC. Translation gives CASSEASNNDGYTF. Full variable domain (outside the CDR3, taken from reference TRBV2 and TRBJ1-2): EPEVTQTPSHQVTQMGQEVILRCVPISNHLYFYWYRQILGQKVEFLVSFYNNEISEKSEIFDDQFSVERPDGSNFTLKIRSTKLEDSAMYFCASSEASNNDGYTFGSGTRLTVV.

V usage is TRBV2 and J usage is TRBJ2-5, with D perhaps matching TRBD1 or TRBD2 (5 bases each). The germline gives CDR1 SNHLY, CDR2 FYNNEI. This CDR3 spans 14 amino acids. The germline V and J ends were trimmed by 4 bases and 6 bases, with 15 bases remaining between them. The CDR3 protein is CASSGGREIKTQYF. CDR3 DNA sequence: TGTGCCAGCAGTGGGGGGAGAGAAATCAAGACCCAGTACTTC. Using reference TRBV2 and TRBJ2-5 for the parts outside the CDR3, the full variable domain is EPEVTQTPSHQVTQMGQEVILRCVPISNHLYFYWYRQILGQKVEFLVSFYNNEISEKSEIFDDQFSVERPDGSNFTLKIRSTKLEDSAMYFCASSGGREIKTQYFGPGTRLLVL.

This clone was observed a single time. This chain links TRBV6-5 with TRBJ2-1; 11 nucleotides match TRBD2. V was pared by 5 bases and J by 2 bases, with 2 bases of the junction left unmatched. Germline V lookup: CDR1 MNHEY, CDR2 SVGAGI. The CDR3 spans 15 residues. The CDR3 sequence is CASSNSGGAYNEQFF. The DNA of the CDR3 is TGTGCCAGCAGTAATAGCGGGGGGGCCTACAATGAGCAGTTCTTC.

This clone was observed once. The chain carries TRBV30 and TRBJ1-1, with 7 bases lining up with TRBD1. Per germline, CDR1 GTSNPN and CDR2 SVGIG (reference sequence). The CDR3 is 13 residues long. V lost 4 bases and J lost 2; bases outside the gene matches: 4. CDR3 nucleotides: TGTGCCTGGAAGACAGGGATAAACACTGAAGCTTTCTTT. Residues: CAWKTGINTEAFF.

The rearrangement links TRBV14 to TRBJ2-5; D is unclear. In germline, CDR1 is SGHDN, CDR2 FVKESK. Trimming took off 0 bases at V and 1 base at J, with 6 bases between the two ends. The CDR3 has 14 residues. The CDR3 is CASSQEQSQETQYF. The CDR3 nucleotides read TGTGCCAGCAGCCAAGAACAGTCCCAAGAGACCCAGTACTTC.

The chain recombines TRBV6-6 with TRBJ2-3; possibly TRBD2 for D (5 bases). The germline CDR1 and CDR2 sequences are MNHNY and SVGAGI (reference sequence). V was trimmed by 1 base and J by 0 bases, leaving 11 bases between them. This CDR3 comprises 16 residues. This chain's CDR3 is CASSYLSGLSTDTQYF. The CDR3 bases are TGTGCCAGCAGTTACTTGAGCGGCCTTAGCACAGATACGCAGTATTTT.

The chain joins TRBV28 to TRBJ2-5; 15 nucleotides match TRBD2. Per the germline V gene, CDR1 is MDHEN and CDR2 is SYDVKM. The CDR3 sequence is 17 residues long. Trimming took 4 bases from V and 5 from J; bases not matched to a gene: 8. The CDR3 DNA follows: TGTGCCAGCAGTTCCCGGACTAGCGGGGGGGTCGGTGAGACCCAGTACTTC. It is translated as CASSSRTSGGVGETQYF.

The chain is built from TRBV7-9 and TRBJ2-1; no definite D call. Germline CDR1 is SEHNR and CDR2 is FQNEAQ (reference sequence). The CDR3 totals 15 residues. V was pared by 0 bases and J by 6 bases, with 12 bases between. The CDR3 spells CASSLAGISLNEQFF. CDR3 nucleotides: TGTGCCAGCAGCTTAGCGGGCATTTCGCTCAATGAGCAGTTCTTC.